The 3 T cell receptor beta chains below all came from one sample that was sequenced in a study of response to subunit inactivated influenza vaccine. In TCRdb, the RT-PCR reads were re-called with MiXCR into one record per CDR3 protein. The sample consists of a few hundred thousand distinct CDR3 sequences, roughly 7.9% of them appearing once. The source material was PBMCs from blood, sampled about 23 months after vaccination. The source is a man between 50 and 70 years old who received an inactivated influenza vaccine.

The genes are TRBV4-3 and TRBJ2-6; D might be TRBD1 (5 bases). V dropped 3 bases and J dropped 0 bases, with 18 bases sitting between them. The germline V gene encodes CDR1 LGHNA and CDR2 YSLEER. CDR3 length: 19 residues. The CDR3 reads CASSQWGRTLLSGANVLTF. CDR3 bases: TGCGCCAGCAGCCAGTGGGGCAGGACACTTCTCTCTGGGGCCAACGTCCTGACTTTC.

This clonotype came up a few times. This chain connects TRBV24-1 to TRBJ2-5; 7 nucleotides match TRBD1. This CDR3 region has 15 residues. V shed 5 bases and J 1 base; nucleotides not matched to a gene: 6. Germline V CDR1 and CDR2: KGHDR, SFDVKD. As DNA, the CDR3 is TGTGCCACCAGTGGAGGACAGGACTCCCAAGAGACCCAGTACTTC. The encoded protein is CATSGGQDSQETQYF.

This clonotype has a handful of counts. This sequence joins TRBV29-1 and TRBJ2-7; 10 positions agree with TRBD1. CDR1 is SQVTM and CDR2 is ANQGSEA in the germline V gene. V dropped 7 bases and J dropped 3; count of bases not matched to a gene: 6. CDR3 length: 13 residues. CDR3 in amino acids: CSAVDRGNYEQYF. CDR3 nucleotides: TGCAGCGCTGTGGACAGGGGGAACTACGAGCAGTACTTC.